This is a list of T cell receptor beta chains from one sample in a study of T-cell memory formation after mild COVID-19. TCRdb called the 5' RACE reads again in MiXCR, with one record for every CDR3 protein. The sample lists 350,000 to 500,000 distinct CDR3 sequences; roughly 18% were seen once. Sequences were obtained from PBMCs or a T cell subset sorted from them (not recorded which). The receptors derive from a man in his late teens or twenties who had mild COVID-19 (a few samples of this study predate the infection). Cell type and time point are not known. The CDR3 runs from the conserved cysteine through the conserved F or W. The D gene is left open where the match is weak. Part of the rows lack a size; the others show once, few, many or a class for expanded clones.

-	TRBV12-3/TRBV12-4	TRBJ1-2	-	TGTGCCAGCAGTTTTATTACGGGAAGCGGCTACACCTTC	CASSFITGSGYTF
-	TRBV12-3/TRBV12-4	TRBJ1-1	few	TGTGCCAGCAGTCTTCCGACAGTGAACACTGAAGCTTTCTTT	CASSLPTVNTEAFF
TRBD1	TRBV9	TRBJ2-4	many	TGTGCCAGCAGTCGGACAGGGGAAAACATTCAGTACTTC	CASSRTGENIQYF
TRBD1	TRBV7-9	TRBJ1-1	few	TGTGCCAGCACCCCTGGCAGGGGGCTTAACACTGAAGCTTTCTTT	CASTPGRGLNTEAFF
TRBD1	TRBV20-1	TRBJ1-5	-	TGCAGTGCCCTGGACAGGGTCTCAGGTACGGGTCAGCCCCAGCATTTT	CSALDRVSGTGQPQHF
-	TRBV28	TRBJ2-2	-	TGTGCCAGCAGTTTTACCAGGGGGGCTAGGGAGGAGCTGTTTTTT	CASSFTRGAREELFF
-	TRBV28	TRBJ2-6	-	TGTGCCAGCAGGAAAGCGGCGGGGGCCAACGTCCTGACTTTC	CASRKAAGANVLTF
-	TRBV12-3/TRBV12-4	TRBJ2-3	-	TGTGCCAGCAGGACTACAGATACGCAGTATTTT	CASRTTDTQYF
TRBD2	TRBV15	TRBJ2-5	few	TGTGCCACCAGCCTAGGCTGGCGGGGGGAAGAGACCCAGTACTTC	CATSLGWRGEETQYF
-	TRBV20-1	TRBJ1-1	few	TGCAGTGCTACGTTCCCCAGGGACGGCGAAAAAGCTTTCTTT	CSATFPRDGEKAFF
-	TRBV28	TRBJ1-5	few	TGTGCCAGCAGGACCCGGTGGGGTTCGGGACCCCAGCATTTT	CASRTRWGSGPQHF